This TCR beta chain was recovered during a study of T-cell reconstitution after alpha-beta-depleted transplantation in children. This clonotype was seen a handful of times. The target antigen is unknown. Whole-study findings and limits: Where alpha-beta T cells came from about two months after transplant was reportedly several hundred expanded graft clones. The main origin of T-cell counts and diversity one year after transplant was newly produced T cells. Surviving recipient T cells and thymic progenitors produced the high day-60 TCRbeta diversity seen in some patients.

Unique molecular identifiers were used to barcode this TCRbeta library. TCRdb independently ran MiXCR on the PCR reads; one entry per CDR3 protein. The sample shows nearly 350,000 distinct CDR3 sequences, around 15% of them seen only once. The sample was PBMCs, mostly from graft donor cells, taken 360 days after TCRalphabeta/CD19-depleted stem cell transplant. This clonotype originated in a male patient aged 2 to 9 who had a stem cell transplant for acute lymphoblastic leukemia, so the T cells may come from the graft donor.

DNA for the CDR3: TGCAGTGCTAGTGGGGGACAGCAGTACTTC. It translates to CSASGGQQYF. The chain has TRBV20-1 and TRBJ2-7; D assignment may be TRBD1 or TRBD2 (5 bases each). The germline V gene has CDR1 DFQATT and CDR2 SNEGSKA (reference sequence). V was cut by 3 bases and J by 8 bases, with 8 bases left in between. This CDR3 has 10 residues.